The source of this T cell receptor beta chain is a study of cytomegalovirus exposure and HLA in healthy donors (dated by TCRdb to 2016 to 2017). Notes on the research overall: According to an earlier analysis of several hundred of the donors, 150 million to 200 million T cells yielded 120 million or so unique TCR beta sequences and about 280 Gb of sequence data. Roughly 300 gigabases of sequencing data and around 90 million unique TCR sequences made up an early release that covered roughly 670 HLA-typed donors. Among the roughly 370 genotyped donors, around 79% belonged to the genetic ancestry cluster associated with self-reported Caucasian donors. The aim of the study was to test whether cataloging public T cell receptors could identify signatures of past pathogen exposure. The study used immunosequencing to profile the T cell repertoires of some 600 subjects and linked those repertoires to cytomegalovirus serostatus. In addition to the first cohort of 650 to 750 subjects, a separate validation cohort of 130 or so different subjects was used. To predict cytomegalovirus infection status, the study combined high-throughput TCR immunosequencing, statistical association of individual TCRs with disease status, and machine learning. To study patterns of TCR occurrence, a later analysis re-analyzed previously published TCR beta repertoires from 700 or so donors and added high-resolution HLA genotyping. The later analysis used no new phenotypic data to find candidate immune exposures, relying instead on TCR beta sequences and their occurrence across donors. An earlier analysis of 587 of the donors used high-throughput TCR beta sequencing to judge whether each TCR beta V gene segment behaved as functional or pseudogenic. Donor age, sex, ethnicity and CMV serostatus were collected together with the repertoire data. A later genetic analysis took genome-wide SNP genotypes for about 55% of the roughly 670 donors and used that subset as a discovery cohort. All discovery cohort repertoires had been generated on a single sequencing platform. Both class I and class II loci were covered by HLA typing, at four-digit resolution. Typing coverage differed by locus: A, B, C, DRB1 and DQB1 were typed in about 620-640 donors, DQA1 in 522, DPA1 in roughly 590, and DPB1 in approximately 450. Four or five DR-DQ haplotypes were handled as single units for association and clustering because linkage in the cohort was strong. Across 398 genotyped donors of the cohort, an average of roughly 250,000 unique TCR beta nucleotide sequences per donor were sequenced, and roughly 17% of those sequences were non-productive.

The study at large found these results: Linkage disequilibrium might explain the correlated functional status among segregating V segments, but an unknown experimental factor could not be excluded. Across donors, most TCR sequences were observed very rarely, whereas some public TCRs were present in many individuals. Because counts were too low, about 18 rarely observed V segments, including chromosome 9 orphons, were excluded from the earlier analysis of some 540 of the donors. The presence/absence analyses assumed that sequencing depth was roughly uniform across donors, and that assumption may not be true. Compared with equally common non-associated chains, HLA-associated TCR beta chains in a later analysis were more clonally expanded and had lower generation probabilities. Because the 87-base-pair reads could not distinguish some IMGT-functional V segments, including TRBV6-2 and TRBV6-3, those segments were excluded. In vitro tests confirmed that a few of the cytomegalovirus-associated TCR beta chains recognize cytomegalovirus antigens. When HLA alleles, especially DR and DQ, strongly co-occurred, TCR associations were difficult to assign to individual alleles. Several of the top co-occurrence clusters appeared to be linked to parvovirus B19, influenza, CMV and Epstein-Barr virus, according to a later analysis. Immune exposure information for the cohort was limited to CMV serostatus. In the study, some 180 TCR beta chains were listed as associated with cytomegalovirus. In a later genetic analysis, fewer N-insertions in productive TCRs were reported among donors in an Asian-associated ancestry cluster than the roughly 700-donor mean. The classifier was reported to diagnose cytomegalovirus status with high specificity and sensitivity in both the original cohort and the validation cohort. Because HLA typing was unavailable for some donors at each locus, only the typed subset was used in association tests. V-gene and J-gene trimming of TCR beta chains was associated with a missense DCLRE1C variant in a later genetic analysis, and the association was replicated in an independent cohort. Specific HLA alleles were associated with 15,000 to 20,000 TCR beta sequences at a false discovery rate of 0.05 in a later analysis. The sequencing pipeline was judged likely to have produced a cluster of highly shared sequence variants as a technical artifact. The authors suggested that the approach could potentially be generalized to other disease states and immunological phenotypes. The cohort was sequenced for TCR beta chains only, and without alpha or paired-chain data the features that could be detected were limited. Broadly in line with IMGT annotations, most TCR beta V segments showed up in productive rearrangements about 90% or about 30% of the time in an earlier analysis of roughly 590 of the donors. According to a later analysis, most CMV-associated TCR beta chains appeared to be HLA-restricted, and the HLA associations seemed to be driven largely by CMV exposure. A further reported finding was that TCR beta sequences accurately predicted the HLA-A and HLA-B alleles for most subjects in the first cohort. In a later analysis, the rate of TCR association differed among HLA loci, with DRB1 alleles having the most associated TCRs and HLA-C alleles having the fewest.

Library preparation employed the immunoSEQ multiplex PCR assay. The multiplex PCR relied on a mix of 60 forward primers for TCR Vbeta segments and 13 reverse primers for TCR Jbeta segments. A multiplex PCR assay on genomic DNA amplified the CDR3 region of rearranged TCR beta genes. The amplified TCR beta libraries were sequenced on the Illumina HiSeq System as 87-base-pair reads. The authors' pipeline ran thus. Across the roughly 600 repertoires, a later analysis counted approximately 83 million unique TCR beta chains, around 11 million of which were shared by at least two donors. Raw reads were error-corrected and collapsed into unique sequences with a nearest-neighbor algorithm that merged closely related sequences to remove PCR and sequencing errors. CDR3 sequences were aligned to IMGT reference sequences to assign V, D and J gene segments. For a sequence to be retained, a match of at least six nucleotides was required to both a V gene segment and a J gene segment. A rearrangement counted as productive if the CDR3 had no stop codons and remained in frame with V and J, and every other rearrangement counted as non-productive. CDR3 was defined according to IMGT convention as the region running from the second conserved V-encoded cysteine to the conserved J-encoded phenylalanine. In an earlier analysis of approximately 500 of the donors, sequences lacking an unambiguous match to a single V gene segment were excluded. An earlier analysis of 587 of the donors classified V segments as functional when productive rearrangements were above 56.7% and as segregating when the standard deviation between donors was above 5%. A statistical classification framework was built for diagnosing cytomegalovirus status from the catalog of TCR beta chain sequences. In a later analysis, TCR nucleotide sequences were compared against IMGT/GENE-DB human TR gene sequences so that V and J genes could be assigned. A later analysis assigned CDR3 sequences and most-parsimonious VDJ recombination scenarios with the TCRdist pipeline. A later analysis defined each TCR beta chain by its CDR3 amino acid sequence plus V-gene family, and excluded reads lacking a unique V-gene family. As a way to deal with suspected cross-contamination and a sequencing artifact, a later analysis dropped approximately 570 nucleotide sequences that were highly shared and had low generation probability. In a later analysis, a clonal expansion index for each public chain was calculated from normalized within-repertoire ranks of inferred template counts. In a later analysis, generation probabilities were computed using a VDJ recombination model fitted to out-of-frame rearrangements, and the results were checked against IGoR. A later analysis scored TCR-TCR, TCR-HLA and TCR-CMV co-occurrence with hypergeometric tests, applying a repertoire-size bias correction to TCR pairs. False discovery rates were estimated in a later analysis by permuting HLA or CMV assignments 20 times. In a later analysis, co-occurring TCRs were grouped using DBSCAN, with TCRdist sequence similarity added in when clustering inside HLA-allele-positive subsets. For co-occurrence clustering, repertoires with fewer than 30,000 or more than 120,000 public chains were excluded, along with four to six repertoires with anomalous nucleotide sharing. TCRdb obtained this table from immuneACCESS and retained in-frame rearrangements with V and J assigned. These tables miss some clones; where compared with another copy, unresolved V genes account for less than half of the shortfall, and the remainder is unexplained. V, J and clone size reflect that table, while D and trimming were determined from the DNA. The table of this sample itemizes approximately 79,000 clones. The top ten constitute about 0.83% of the sample.

The cohort consisted of hundreds of healthy bone marrow donors. At the time of sampling, all cohort members were nominally healthy, though unrecorded immune exposures were likely present. The donor was CMV seronegative and belonged to the group of 350 or so seronegative cohort members. Each donor provided a peripheral blood sample, and peripheral blood mononuclear cells were used for TCR beta sequencing. Genomic DNA extraction from the blood cell samples was performed with the Qiagen DNeasy Blood Extraction Kit. On this clone itself: Its antigen is currently not known.

Reading the germline V gene gives CDR1 KGHSH and CDR2 LQKENI. The CDR3 measures 13 amino acids from cysteine to phenylalanine. The retained sequence is limited to the CDR3, 39 bases, with the frame set at the first base. V is clipped by 4 bases and J by 3 bases, and the sequence between their germline boundaries is 9 bases long. This sequence was found in a boy aged 5-17 years in good health and CMV-seronegative. The rearranged segments are TRBV18 and TRBJ2-5, with the D gene call left open. The sample consisted of PBMCs. The CDR3 protein: CASSQPAEETQYF. The bases read TGTGCCAGCTCACAACCTGCGGAAGAGACCCAGTACTTC.